This T cell receptor beta chain derives from a study of regulatory T cells in long-lasting Graves disease (dated by TCRdb to about 2021). Regarding the complete study: In the newly diagnosed Graves' disease group, patients had been taking antithyroid drugs for less than 3 months. This study used TCR sequencing and RNA sequencing of peripheral blood to compare persistent Graves' disease patients against newly diagnosed Graves' disease patients. The study was conducted in China and was registered as a clinical trial. A total of some 33 samples were covered by TCR sequencing, comprising approximately 13 persistent and about 20 newly diagnosed Graves' disease patients. Points the paper makes about the study in general: Preferential use of TRBV28, TRBJ1-2 and TRBJ2-5 was observed in persistent disease, whereas TRBV20-1 and TRBJ2-1 were favored in newly diagnosed disease. Only peripheral blood was studied, because thyroid tissue, the primary lesion, was inaccessible. A larger number of public clonotypes was shared among persistent patients (about 2,700) than among newly diagnosed patients (around 890). Lower TCR Shannon entropy and fewer highly expanded clones were observed in persistent Graves' disease patients than in newly diagnosed patients, which suggested clonal expansion. Only the TCR beta chain was sequenced and analyzed. The small sample size was acknowledged by the authors as a limitation that may reduce accuracy.

Per the publication, the time point label means: newly diagnosed GD, antithyroid drugs for less than 3 months. RNA was extracted from PBMCs in TRIzol for both TCR sequencing and RNA sequencing. The diagnosis of Graves' disease was made according to American Thyroid Association guidelines. The patients came from an endocrinology department in Xi'an, China. Each patient gave roughly 10 milliliters of peripheral blood, collected in an EDTA anticoagulant tube. Ficoll Paque Plus density gradient separation was used to isolate PBMCs, and no further T cell sorting was done. An Agilent 2100 Bioanalyzer and agarose gel were used to check RNA quality, while a NanoDrop 2000 measured RNA concentration. This clonotype was recorded at least ten times. Its binding antigen is unknown. The sample holds no much larger clone one base away, and base qualities are not on file. Libraries were made using multiplex PCR. TCRdb shows the sequencer as Illumina HiSeq 4000. iRepertoire HTBI primers and Arm-PCR amplification of CDR3 regions were used to construct TCR beta libraries. Before sequencing, the PCR products underwent gel purification. Concerning the study's data processing: Across samples, around 58 TRBV and roughly 15 TRBJ segments were identified and used for gene usage analysis of CDR3 amino acid clonotypes. Filtered high-quality paired reads were merged into contigs using COPE and FqMerger. BLAST was used to align contigs to the IMGT TRBV, TRBD and TRBJ reference genes, and CDR3 was defined following IMGT. Clonotypes above 0.1% frequency were classified as highly expanded clones. Shannon entropy served as the measure of repertoire diversity, while the Gini coefficient captured V-J evenness. Clonotypes shared by more than one individual were considered public. TCRdb's own reprocessing of the public reads used fastp at Q25 and MiXCR and kept productive beta chains. Every distinct CDR3 protein forms one entry, paired with its most common genes and DNA. These V and J calls originate from TCRdb's pipeline instead of the authors' own analysis. Present in this sample are about 450,000 distinct CDR3 sequences, approximately 16% of which were seen just once. Together, the top ten hold around 11% of the sample.

The CDR3 runs 12 residues from the cysteine to the phenylalanine. Only CDR3 DNA remains: 36 bases, in frame from the first base. Trimming at the junction amounts to 7 bases on V and 3 bases on J, and the germline ends lie 10 bases apart. CDR1 and CDR2, looked up from the germline V gene, are ENHRY and SYGVKD. The sample was also reused in another study, on T cells in Graves' hyperthyroidism and ophthalmopathy. The second publication reports: Graves' hyperthyroidism was defined as stable when no progression to ophthalmopathy occurred over 18 months of follow-up. Hyperthyroidism patients were newly diagnosed, had a disease duration of under 2 months, and were aged 18 to 65 years. Patients with uncontrolled infections, other autoimmune diseases, pregnancy or lactation were excluded. Diagnoses relied on clinical symptoms, serum thyroxine and TRAb, thyroid ultrasound and orbital computed tomography. For the first round of RT-PCR on the TCR CDR3, the HTBI primer set was used together with the Qiagen OneStep RT-PCR kit. Most expanded thyroid clonotypes (frequency above 0.001) were also detected in blood, a finding suggesting that blood repertoires may reflect thyroid immune responses. Ophthalmopathy was separated from stable hyperthyroidism by a 13 V-J signature model, with 85% to 90% sensitivity and about 81% specificity obtained in cross-validation and 80%/75% obtained in testing. In validation, the model predicted progression to ophthalmopathy a median of roughly six months before onset, with 65% to 71% sensitivity and about 72% specificity. To identify distinguishing TCR V-J signatures, a discovery cohort of around 100 patients was used, comprising approximately 40 with Graves' ophthalmopathy and 57 with stable Graves' hyperthyroidism. Whether ophthalmopathy could be predicted prospectively was tested in an independent validation cohort made up of 18 hyperthyroidism patients plus 17 patients who later progressed to ophthalmopathy. The 100 or so discovery patients were divided at random into training and test sets in a 7:3 ratio. Thyroid tissue and blood T-cell repertoires from roughly 6 Graves' hyperthyroidism patients were also compared in the study. After sampling, hyperthyroidism patients received methimazole starting at 30 mg daily, and ophthalmopathy patients received high-dose intravenous methylprednisolone. The libraries were constructed in a second round of multiplex PCR and then size-selected and purified. Paired-end sequencing of the libraries was performed with 100 bp reads on an Illumina HiSeq2000. SOAPnuke was used to process the raw data, removing reads that contained adapters or uncalled bases, had a mean Phred below 15, or lacked an exact match to the constant primer or identifier. High-quality paired reads were merged with COPE v1.2.5, and unique nucleotide sequences were defined as clonotypes. Clonotypes were aligned to IMGT TRBV, TRBD and TRBJ reference segments using MiTCR v1.1. Only V-J combinations with frequency above 0.0001, covering approximately 99% of repertoires, were analysed. The TCS score was defined as the ratio of F50 (clonal expansion) to E x V (chaos), calculated using BLOSUM62-based TCRdist between CDR3 peptides within each V-J. Welch's t-statistics and random forest reduced 500 to 650 V-J features to roughly 13, which were used in a naive Bayes classifier (R e1071). No statistical method was used to set the sample size in advance, and investigators knew the group allocation. The paper reports TCR Vbeta CDR3 sequencing of roughly 140 peripheral blood samples: 40 to 45 ophthalmopathy, around 80 hyperthyroidism and approximately 17 progressor patients.

This specimen was peripheral blood mononuclear cells (PBMCs), taken at new diagnosis, from a patient treated with antithyroid drugs. The chain is assembled from TRBV10-3 and TRBJ2-7, and the D gene may be TRBD1, 5 bases matching. The receptor was isolated from a woman younger than 45 with Graves disease. Donor details come from another sample of the same person, matched by shared clones. The CDR3 reads as follows: CAIKGHGYEQYF. The DNA reads as follows: TGTGCCATCAAAGGACACGGCTACGAGCAGTACTTC.